A selection of T cell receptor beta chains follows, all from one sample in a study of neurological immune-mediated disorders. TCRdb reprocessed the 5' RACE reads via MiXCR and lists one record per CDR3 protein. Seen here are fewer than 75,000 distinct CDR3 sequences, 3% to 4% observed once, and the top ten hold roughly 3.7%. The sample comprised PBMCs. Source of these receptors: a man aged 35-49 years with multiple sclerosis. Each CDR3 is given with its conserved first and last residue. A D gene is named only where the DNA matches it firmly. For some rows the clone size is stated as once, few or many, or as a class when expanded; others skip it.

V gene: TRBV10-2
clone size: many
J gene: TRBJ2-2
D gene: NA
CDR3 protein: CASSGEQGNTGELFF
CDR3 DNA: TGCGCCAGCAGTGGAGAACAGGGGAACACCGGGGAGCTGTTTTTT

V gene: TRBV20-1
clone size: many
J gene: TRBJ2-3
D gene: NA
CDR3 protein: CSARVGSGTDTQYF
CDR3 DNA: TGCAGTGCTAGAGTTGGCAGTGGCACAGATACGCAGTATTTT

V gene: TRBV5-1
clone size: many
J gene: TRBJ2-7
D gene: TRBD2
CDR3 protein: CASSPSGGASYEQYF
CDR3 DNA: TGCGCCAGCAGCCCGAGCGGGGGGGCCTCCTACGAGCAGTACTTC

V gene: TRBV5-1
clone size: many
J gene: TRBJ2-3
D gene: NA
CDR3 protein: CASSPKEEGWATDTQYF
CDR3 DNA: TGCGCCAGCAGCCCCAAGGAGGAGGGGTGGGCCACAGATACGCAGTATTTT

V gene: TRBV29-1
clone size: many
J gene: TRBJ2-5
D gene: NA
CDR3 protein: CSVNRGSQETQYF
CDR3 DNA: TGCAGCGTGAATCGGGGGTCCCAAGAGACCCAGTACTTC

V gene: TRBV3-1
clone size: medium-sized
J gene: TRBJ1-1
D gene: NA
CDR3 protein: CASSTSRVAFF
CDR3 DNA: TGTGCCAGCAGCACTTCCAGGGTTGCTTTCTTT

V gene: TRBV18
clone size: many
J gene: TRBJ2-2
D gene: NA
CDR3 protein: CASSPASFRNTGELFF
CDR3 DNA: TGTGCCAGCTCACCTGCTTCCTTTCGCAACACCGGGGAGCTGTTTTTT

V gene: TRBV20-1
clone size: many
J gene: TRBJ2-3
D gene: NA
CDR3 protein: CSARDPQGHTDTQYF
CDR3 DNA: TGCAGTGCTAGAGATCCCCAGGGGCACACAGATACGCAGTATTTT

V gene: TRBV27
clone size: many
J gene: TRBJ2-2
D gene: TRBD2
CDR3 protein: CASRLAGVGTGELFF
CDR3 DNA: TGTGCCAGCAGACTAGCGGGAGTGGGCACCGGGGAGCTGTTTTTT

V gene: TRBV5-1
clone size: many
J gene: TRBJ2-1
D gene: NA
CDR3 protein: CASSLAAVPNEQFF
CDR3 DNA: TGCGCCAGCAGCTTGGCCGCCGTTCCCAATGAGCAGTTCTTC

V gene: TRBV27
clone size: many
J gene: TRBJ1-2
D gene: TRBD1
CDR3 protein: CASSLRTGHDGYTF
CDR3 DNA: TGTGCCAGCAGTCTAAGGACAGGCCATGATGGCTACACCTTC

V gene: TRBV6-6
clone size: many
J gene: TRBJ2-3
D gene: NA
CDR3 protein: CASKKRGGTSTDTQYF
CDR3 DNA: TGTGCCAGCAAAAAGAGGGGCGGAACTAGCACAGATACGCAGTATTTT

V gene: TRBV20-1
clone size: many
J gene: TRBJ2-3
D gene: TRBD2
CDR3 protein: CSAPETSATDTQYF
CDR3 DNA: TGCAGTGCGCCGGAGACTAGCGCCACAGATACGCAGTATTTT

V gene: TRBV12-3/TRBV12-4
clone size: many
J gene: TRBJ1-3
D gene: NA
CDR3 protein: CASGGLGNTIYF
CDR3 DNA: TGTGCCAGCGGGGGACTTGGAAACACCATATATTTT

V gene: TRBV5-1
clone size: many
J gene: TRBJ1-3
D gene: TRBD1
CDR3 protein: CASSFGTGKRNTIYF
CDR3 DNA: TGCGCCAGCAGCTTTGGGACAGGCAAGAGAAACACCATATATTTT

V gene: TRBV20-1
clone size: many
J gene: TRBJ1-3
D gene: NA
CDR3 protein: CSASRTGSGNTIYF
CDR3 DNA: TGCAGTGCTTCTCGTACGGGCTCTGGAAACACCATATATTTT

V gene: TRBV12-3/TRBV12-4
clone size: many
J gene: TRBJ1-6
D gene: NA
CDR3 protein: CASSDIVGSYNSPLHF
CDR3 DNA: TGTGCCAGCAGCGACATCGTCGGCTCCTATAATTCACCCCTCCACTTT

V gene: TRBV18
clone size: many
J gene: TRBJ2-2
D gene: NA
CDR3 protein: CASSPRAANTGELFF
CDR3 DNA: TGTGCCAGCTCACCACGCGCAGCGAACACCGGGGAGCTGTTTTTT

V gene: TRBV12-3/TRBV12-4
clone size: many
J gene: TRBJ2-1
D gene: TRBD2
CDR3 protein: CASSLLAGGSYNEQFF
CDR3 DNA: TGTGCCAGCAGTCTCCTAGCGGGGGGGTCCTACAATGAGCAGTTCTTC

V gene: TRBV12-3/TRBV12-4
clone size: many
J gene: TRBJ1-2
D gene: NA
CDR3 protein: CASSPLGRPYGYTF
CDR3 DNA: TGTGCCAGCAGTCCCCTTGGGAGGCCATATGGCTACACCTTC

V gene: TRBV20-1
clone size: many
J gene: TRBJ2-1
D gene: NA
CDR3 protein: CSASAPGVLYNEQFF
CDR3 DNA: TGCAGTGCTAGCGCCCCCGGGGTCCTTTACAATGAGCAGTTCTTC

V gene: TRBV7-6
clone size: many
J gene: TRBJ2-2
D gene: TRBD1
CDR3 protein: CASSPRDRGITGELFF
CDR3 DNA: TGTGCCAGCAGCCCCCGGGACAGGGGAATCACCGGGGAGCTGTTTTTT

V gene: TRBV9
clone size: many
J gene: TRBJ2-5
D gene: TRBD2
CDR3 protein: CASSVDIGGAETQYF
CDR3 DNA: TGTGCCAGCAGCGTAGACATCGGGGGGGCCGAGACCCAGTACTTC

V gene: TRBV9
clone size: many
J gene: TRBJ1-1
D gene: NA
CDR3 protein: CASSPGEMNTEAFF
CDR3 DNA: TGTGCCAGCAGCCCGGGGGAAATGAACACTGAAGCTTTCTTT

V gene: TRBV2
clone size: many
J gene: TRBJ1-2
D gene: NA
CDR3 protein: CASSETVYGYTF
CDR3 DNA: TGTGCCAGCAGTGAGACCGTCTATGGCTACACCTTC

V gene: TRBV12-3/TRBV12-4
clone size: many
J gene: TRBJ1-2
D gene: TRBD1
CDR3 protein: CASSFGGGSGYTF
CDR3 DNA: TGTGCCAGCAGTTTCGGAGGGGGCAGTGGCTACACCTTC

V gene: TRBV5-1
clone size: many
J gene: TRBJ2-5
D gene: NA
CDR3 protein: CASSLAPAGKETQYF
CDR3 DNA: TGCGCCAGCAGCTTAGCTCCGGCGGGGAAAGAGACCCAGTACTTC

V gene: TRBV7-9
clone size: many
J gene: TRBJ1-5
D gene: NA
CDR3 protein: CASSLMGQVKGGNQPQHF
CDR3 DNA: TGTGCCAGCAGCTTAATGGGACAAGTTAAAGGGGGCAATCAGCCCCAGCATTTT

V gene: TRBV6-5
clone size: many
J gene: TRBJ2-7
D gene: NA
CDR3 protein: CASSYAFGYEQYF
CDR3 DNA: TGTGCCAGCAGTTACGCCTTCGGGTACGAGCAGTACTTC

V gene: TRBV20-1
clone size: many
J gene: TRBJ2-3
D gene: NA
CDR3 protein: CSARADTQYF
CDR3 DNA: TGCAGTGCTAGGGCAGATACGCAGTATTTT

V gene: TRBV5-1
clone size: many
J gene: TRBJ1-2
D gene: NA
CDR3 protein: CASSLFTNYGYTF
CDR3 DNA: TGCGCCAGCAGCTTGTTCACAAACTATGGCTACACCTTC

V gene: TRBV5-5
clone size: NA
J gene: TRBJ2-7
D gene: NA
CDR3 protein: CASSLAGQGGTYEQYF
CDR3 DNA: TGTGCCAGCAGCTTGGCCGGGCAGGGCGGAACCTACGAGCAGTACTTC

V gene: TRBV13
clone size: many
J gene: TRBJ2-7
D gene: NA
CDR3 protein: CASSPAGGRDEQYF
CDR3 DNA: TGTGCCAGCAGCCCGGCCGGGGGCCGGGACGAGCAGTACTTC

V gene: TRBV4-1
clone size: many
J gene: TRBJ2-7
D gene: NA
CDR3 protein: CASSQDIRVRNEQYF
CDR3 DNA: TGCGCCAGCAGCCAAGATATTAGGGTGCGGAACGAGCAGTACTTC

V gene: TRBV3-1
clone size: many
J gene: TRBJ1-2
D gene: NA
CDR3 protein: CASSQDPNYGYTF
CDR3 DNA: TGTGCCAGCAGCCAAGATCCCAACTATGGCTACACCTTC

V gene: TRBV12-3/TRBV12-4
clone size: many
J gene: TRBJ2-7
D gene: NA
CDR3 protein: CASSFRVSRYEQYF
CDR3 DNA: TGTGCCAGCAGTTTCAGGGTCTCCCGCTACGAGCAGTACTTC

V gene: TRBV12-3/TRBV12-4
clone size: many
J gene: TRBJ2-5
D gene: TRBD2
CDR3 protein: CASRYTGLAGDLSETQYF
CDR3 DNA: TGTGCCAGCAGATATACCGGACTAGCTGGAGACTTATCGGAGACCCAGTACTTC

V gene: TRBV12-3/TRBV12-4
clone size: many
J gene: TRBJ1-5
D gene: NA
CDR3 protein: CASSEVEGQPQHF
CDR3 DNA: TGTGCCAGCAGTGAGGTCGAGGGGCAGCCCCAGCATTTT

V gene: TRBV20-1
clone size: many
J gene: TRBJ2-3
D gene: TRBD2
CDR3 protein: CSGGTDSDTQYF
CDR3 DNA: TGCAGCGGGGGGACTGACTCAGATACGCAGTATTTT

V gene: TRBV29-1
clone size: many
J gene: TRBJ1-4
D gene: TRBD1
CDR3 protein: CSVGAGTGEEKLFF
CDR3 DNA: TGCAGCGTGGGGGCCGGGACAGGGGAGGAAAAACTGTTTTTT

V gene: TRBV20-1
clone size: NA
J gene: TRBJ1-4
D gene: NA
CDR3 protein: CSARNGFGEKLFF
CDR3 DNA: TGCAGTGCTAGAAACGGTTTTGGCGAAAAACTGTTTTTT

V gene: TRBV7-9
clone size: many
J gene: TRBJ2-3
D gene: NA
CDR3 protein: CASSSISWGSTDTQYF
CDR3 DNA: TGTGCCAGCAGCTCCATCTCATGGGGCAGCACAGATACGCAGTATTTT

V gene: TRBV2
clone size: many
J gene: TRBJ2-3
D gene: TRBD1
CDR3 protein: CASSGTGANTDTQYF
CDR3 DNA: TGTGCCAGCAGCGGGACAGGGGCAAACACAGATACGCAGTATTTT

V gene: TRBV15
clone size: many
J gene: TRBJ2-1
D gene: NA
CDR3 protein: CATRGAQDNEQFF
CDR3 DNA: TGTGCCACCAGAGGAGCACAGGACAATGAGCAGTTCTTC

V gene: TRBV20-1
clone size: many
J gene: TRBJ2-5
D gene: TRBD2
CDR3 protein: CSAGRERQETQYF
CDR3 DNA: TGCAGTGCGGGGCGGGAGAGGCAGGAGACCCAGTACTTC